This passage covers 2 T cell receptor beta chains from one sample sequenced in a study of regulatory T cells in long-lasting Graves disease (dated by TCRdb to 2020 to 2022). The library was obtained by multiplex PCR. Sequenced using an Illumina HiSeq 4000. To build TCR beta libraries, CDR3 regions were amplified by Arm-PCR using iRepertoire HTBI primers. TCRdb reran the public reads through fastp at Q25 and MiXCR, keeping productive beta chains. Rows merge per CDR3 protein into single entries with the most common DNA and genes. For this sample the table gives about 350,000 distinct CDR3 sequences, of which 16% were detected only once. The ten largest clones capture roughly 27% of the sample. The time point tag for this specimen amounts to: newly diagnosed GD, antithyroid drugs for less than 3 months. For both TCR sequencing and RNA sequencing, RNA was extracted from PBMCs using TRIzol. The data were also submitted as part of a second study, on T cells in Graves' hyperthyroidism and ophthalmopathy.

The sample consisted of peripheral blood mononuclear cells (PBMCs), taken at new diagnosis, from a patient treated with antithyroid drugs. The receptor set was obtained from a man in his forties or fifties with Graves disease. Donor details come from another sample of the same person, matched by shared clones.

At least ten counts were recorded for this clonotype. CDR3 coding DNA: TGTGCCTGGAGTCTTAGGGATGCTGAAGCTTTCTTT. Residues: CAWSLRDAEAFF. The gene calls are TRBV30 and TRBJ1-1, with unresolved D. The CDR3 loop spans 12 amino acids. Trimming left V 2 bases short and J 6 bases short, with 10 bases between. Germline loops: CDR1 GTSNPN, CDR2 SVGIG (reference sequence).

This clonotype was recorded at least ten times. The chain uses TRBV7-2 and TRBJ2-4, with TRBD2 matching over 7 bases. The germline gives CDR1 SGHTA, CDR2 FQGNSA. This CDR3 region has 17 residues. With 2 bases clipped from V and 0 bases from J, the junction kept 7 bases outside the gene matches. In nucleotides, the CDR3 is TGTGCCAGCAGCTTAAGCTTTAGCGGGTTAGCCAAAAACATTCAGTACTTC. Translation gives CASSLSFSGLAKNIQYF.